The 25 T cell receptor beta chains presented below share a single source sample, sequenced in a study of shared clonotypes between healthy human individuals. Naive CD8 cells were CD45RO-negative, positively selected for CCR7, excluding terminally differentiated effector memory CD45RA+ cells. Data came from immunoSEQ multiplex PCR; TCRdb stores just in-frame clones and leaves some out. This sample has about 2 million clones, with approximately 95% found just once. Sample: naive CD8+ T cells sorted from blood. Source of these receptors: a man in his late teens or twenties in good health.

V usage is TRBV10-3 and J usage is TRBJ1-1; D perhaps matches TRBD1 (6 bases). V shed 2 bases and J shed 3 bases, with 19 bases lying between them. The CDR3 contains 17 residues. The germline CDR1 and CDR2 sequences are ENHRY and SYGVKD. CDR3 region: CAISEKQGEERDTEAFF. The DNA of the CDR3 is TGTGCCATCAGTGAGAAACAGGGCGAGGAGAGAGACACTGAAGCTTTCTTT.

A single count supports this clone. For the CDR3, the DNA is TGTGCCAGCAGCCCACTAGCGGGAGACGAGCAGTACTTC. It is translated as CASSPLAGDEQYF. The rearrangement uses TRBV7-2 and TRBJ2-7, with 11 bases aligning to TRBD2. The germline V gene encodes CDR1 SGHTA and CDR2 FQGNSA. CDR3 length: 13 amino acids. V lost 5 bases and J lost 5; bases outside the gene matches: 2.

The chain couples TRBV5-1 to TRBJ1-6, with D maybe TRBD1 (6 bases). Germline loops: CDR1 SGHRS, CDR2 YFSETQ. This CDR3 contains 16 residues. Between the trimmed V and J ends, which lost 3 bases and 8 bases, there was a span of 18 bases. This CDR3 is CASSSGPGTKDSPLHF. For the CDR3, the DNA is TGCGCCAGCAGCTCGGGGCCCGGGACAAAAGATTCACCCCTCCACTTT.

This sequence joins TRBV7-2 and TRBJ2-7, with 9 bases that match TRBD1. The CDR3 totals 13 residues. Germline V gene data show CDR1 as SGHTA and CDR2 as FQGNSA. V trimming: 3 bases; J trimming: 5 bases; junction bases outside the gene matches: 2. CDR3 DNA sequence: TGTGCCAGCAGCTTGACAGGGGGTAACGAGCAGTACTTC. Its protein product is CASSLTGGNEQYF.

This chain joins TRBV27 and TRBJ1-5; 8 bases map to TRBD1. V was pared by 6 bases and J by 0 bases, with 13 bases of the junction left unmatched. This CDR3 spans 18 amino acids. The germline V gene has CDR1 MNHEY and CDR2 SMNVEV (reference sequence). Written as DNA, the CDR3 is TGTGCCAGCAGCCCTTGGACAGGGCCACTGGTTAGCAATCAGCCCCAGCATTTT. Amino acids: CASSPWTGPLVSNQPQHF.

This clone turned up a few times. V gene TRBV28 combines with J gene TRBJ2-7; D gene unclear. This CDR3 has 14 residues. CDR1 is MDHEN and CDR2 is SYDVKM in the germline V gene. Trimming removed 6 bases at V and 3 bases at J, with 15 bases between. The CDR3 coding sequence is TGTGCCAGCAGGTCGGCACTCACGGGCTACGAGCAGTACTTC. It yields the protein CASRSALTGYEQYF.

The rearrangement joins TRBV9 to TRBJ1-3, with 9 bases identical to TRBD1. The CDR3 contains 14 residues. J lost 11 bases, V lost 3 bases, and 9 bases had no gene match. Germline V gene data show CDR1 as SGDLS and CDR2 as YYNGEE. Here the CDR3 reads CASSAGTGSVPIYF. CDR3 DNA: TGTGCCAGCAGCGCCGGGACAGGGTCAGTTCCCATATATTTT. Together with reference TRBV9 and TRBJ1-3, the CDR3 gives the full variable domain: DSGVTQTPKHLITATGQRVTLRCSPRSGDLSVYWYQQSLDQGLQFLIQYYNGEERAKGNILERFSAQQFPDLHSELNLSSLELGDSALYFCASSAGTGSVPIYFGEGSWLTVV.

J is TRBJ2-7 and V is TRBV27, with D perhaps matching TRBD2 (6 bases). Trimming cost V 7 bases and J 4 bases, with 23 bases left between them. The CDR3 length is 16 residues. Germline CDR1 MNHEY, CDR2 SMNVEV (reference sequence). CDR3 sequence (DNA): TGTGCCAGCACCCCTAGCGTCGGCCAAGAAAATTACGAGCAGTACTTC. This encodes CASTPSVGQENYEQYF.

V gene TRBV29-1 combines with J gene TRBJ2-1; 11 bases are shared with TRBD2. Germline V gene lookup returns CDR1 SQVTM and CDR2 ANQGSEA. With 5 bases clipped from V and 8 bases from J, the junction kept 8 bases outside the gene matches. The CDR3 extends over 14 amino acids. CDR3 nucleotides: TGCAGCGTTTTAGCGGGGGGGGCCCACGATGAGCAGTTCTTC. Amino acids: CSVLAGGAHDEQFF.

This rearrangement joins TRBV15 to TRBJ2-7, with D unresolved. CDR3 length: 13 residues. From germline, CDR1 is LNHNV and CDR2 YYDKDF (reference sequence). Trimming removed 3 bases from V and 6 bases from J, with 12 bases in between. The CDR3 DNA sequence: TGTGCCACCAGCAGGCAAACGGCGCCCGAGCAGTACTTC. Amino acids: CATSRQTAPEQYF.

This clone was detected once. This CDR3 reads CASSTIDANTGELFF. The CDR3 DNA reads TGTGCCAGCAGTACAATTGACGCGAACACCGGGGAGCTGTTTTTT. This chain links TRBV6-5 with TRBJ2-2, with unresolved D. Germline V gene lookup returns CDR1 MNHEY and CDR2 SVGAGI. This CDR3 spans 15 amino acids. Trimming cost V 5 bases and J 0 bases, with 10 bases left between them.

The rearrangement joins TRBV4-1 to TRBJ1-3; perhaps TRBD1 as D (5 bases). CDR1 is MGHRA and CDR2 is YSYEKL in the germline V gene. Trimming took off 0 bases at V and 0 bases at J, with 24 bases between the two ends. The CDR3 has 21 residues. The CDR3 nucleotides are TGCGCCAGCAGCCAAGATTATAGGCCAGGGCCTGCTTACCTCTCTGGAAACACCATATATTTT. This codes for CASSQDYRPGPAYLSGNTIYF.

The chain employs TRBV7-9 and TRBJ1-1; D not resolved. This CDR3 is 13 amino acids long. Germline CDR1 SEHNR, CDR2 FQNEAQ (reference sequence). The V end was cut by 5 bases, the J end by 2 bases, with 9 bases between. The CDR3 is CASSTVLNTEAFF. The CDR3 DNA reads TGTGCCAGCAGCACCGTGCTAAACACTGAAGCTTTCTTT.

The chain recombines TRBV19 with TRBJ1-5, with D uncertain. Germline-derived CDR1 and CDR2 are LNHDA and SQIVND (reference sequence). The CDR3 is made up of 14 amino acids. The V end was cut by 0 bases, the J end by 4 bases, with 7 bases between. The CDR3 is CASSIDEGNQPQHF. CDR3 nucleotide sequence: TGTGCCAGTAGTATAGACGAAGGTAATCAGCCCCAGCATTTT.

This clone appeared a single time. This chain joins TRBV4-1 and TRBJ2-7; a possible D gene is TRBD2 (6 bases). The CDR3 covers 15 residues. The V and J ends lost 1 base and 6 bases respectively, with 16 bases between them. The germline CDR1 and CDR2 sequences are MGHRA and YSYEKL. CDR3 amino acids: CASSQVGGAQGEQYF. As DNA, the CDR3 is TGCGCCAGCAGCCAAGTGGGGGGTGCTCAAGGCGAGCAGTACTTC.

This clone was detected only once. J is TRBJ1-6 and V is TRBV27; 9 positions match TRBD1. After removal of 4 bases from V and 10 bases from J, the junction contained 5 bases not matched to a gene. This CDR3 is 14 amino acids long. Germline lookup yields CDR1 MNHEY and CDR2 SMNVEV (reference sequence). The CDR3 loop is CASSSQGARSPLHF. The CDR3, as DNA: TGTGCCAGCAGTTCACAGGGGGCTCGGTCACCCCTCCACTTT.

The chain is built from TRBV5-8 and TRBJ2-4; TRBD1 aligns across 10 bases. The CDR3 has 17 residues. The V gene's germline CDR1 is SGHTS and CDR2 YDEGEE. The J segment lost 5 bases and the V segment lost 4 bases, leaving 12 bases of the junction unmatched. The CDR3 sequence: CASSLDRGEGIENIQYF. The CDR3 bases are TGTGCCAGCAGCCTGGACAGGGGGGAAGGGATCGAAAACATTCAGTACTTC.

The CDR3 protein is CASSPHKRLAGQETQYF. CDR3 in DNA: TGTGCCAGCAGCCCCCATAAAAGACTAGCGGGACAAGAGACCCAGTACTTC. J is TRBJ2-5 and V is TRBV7-9; 11 positions match TRBD2. This CDR3 spans 17 amino acids. The V gene end was trimmed by 5 bases and the J gene end by 2 bases; junction bases not matched to a gene: 10. Germline V CDR1 and CDR2: SEHNR, FQNEAQ (reference sequence).

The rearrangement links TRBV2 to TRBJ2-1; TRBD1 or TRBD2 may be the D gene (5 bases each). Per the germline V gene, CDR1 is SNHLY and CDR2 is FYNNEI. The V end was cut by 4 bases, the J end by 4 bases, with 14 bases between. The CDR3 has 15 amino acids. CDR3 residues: CASSVEGITYNEQFF. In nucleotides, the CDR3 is TGTGCCAGCAGTGTCGAGGGGATCACTTACAATGAGCAGTTCTTC.

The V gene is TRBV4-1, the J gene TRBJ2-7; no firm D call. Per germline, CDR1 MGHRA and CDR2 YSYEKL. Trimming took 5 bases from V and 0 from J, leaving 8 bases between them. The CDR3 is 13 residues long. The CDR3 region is CASSLKDSYEQYF. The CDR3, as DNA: TGCGCCAGCAGCTTAAAAGACTCCTACGAGCAGTACTTC.

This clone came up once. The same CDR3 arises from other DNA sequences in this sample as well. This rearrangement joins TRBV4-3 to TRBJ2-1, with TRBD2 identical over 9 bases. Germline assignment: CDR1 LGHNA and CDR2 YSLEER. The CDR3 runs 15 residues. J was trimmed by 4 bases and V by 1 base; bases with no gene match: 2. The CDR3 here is CASSQGLAAYNEQFF. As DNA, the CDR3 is TGCGCCAGCAGCCAAGGACTAGCGGCTTACAATGAGCAGTTCTTC.

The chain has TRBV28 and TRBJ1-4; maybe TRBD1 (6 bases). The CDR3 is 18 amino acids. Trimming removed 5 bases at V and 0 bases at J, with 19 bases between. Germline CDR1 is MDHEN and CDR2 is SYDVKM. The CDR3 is CASSLNPGQTATNEKLFF. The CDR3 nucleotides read TGTGCCAGCAGTCTCAATCCGGGACAAACTGCAACTAATGAAAAACTGTTTTTT.

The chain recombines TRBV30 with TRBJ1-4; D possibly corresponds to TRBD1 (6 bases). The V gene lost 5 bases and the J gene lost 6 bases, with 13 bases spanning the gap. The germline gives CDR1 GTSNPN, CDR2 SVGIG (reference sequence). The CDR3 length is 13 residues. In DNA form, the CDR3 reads TGTGCCTGGGACTCAGGGGTCGATGAAAAACTGTTTTTT. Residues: CAWDSGVDEKLFF.

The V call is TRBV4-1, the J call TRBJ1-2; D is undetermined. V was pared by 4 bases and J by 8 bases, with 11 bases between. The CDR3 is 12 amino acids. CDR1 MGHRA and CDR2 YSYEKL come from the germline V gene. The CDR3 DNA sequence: TGCGCCAGCAGCCCGAGCTCGGGGGGCTACACCTTC. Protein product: CASSPSSGGYTF.

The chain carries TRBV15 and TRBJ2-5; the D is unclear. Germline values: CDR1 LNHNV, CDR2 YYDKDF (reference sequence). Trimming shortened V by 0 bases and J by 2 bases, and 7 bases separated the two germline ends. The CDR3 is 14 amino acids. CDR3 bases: TGTGCCACCAGCAGAGATATGGGGCAAGAGACCCAGTACTTC. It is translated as CATSRDMGQETQYF.